Listed below are T cell receptor beta chains from one sample, sequenced in a study of early T cells in non-severe SARS-CoV-2 infection. Each CDR3 protein is one row after TCRdb ran MiXCR on the 5' RACE reads. The sample comprises 30,000 or so distinct CDR3 sequences, 5.5% to 8% of which are singletons, and less than 5% rests with the top ten. Sequences were obtained from whole blood. The origin of the receptors is an adult who was a healthcare worker with PCR-confirmed SARS-CoV-2 infection or an uninfected control (not recorded which). Both conserved end residues are part of each CDR3. D genes are given only for firm matches. Clone sizes are given selectively: once, few, many, or a class where the clone is expanded.

>.|TRBJ1-1|many|TRBV20-1
TGCAGTGCCTTGGACAAGGTGGCTTTCTTT
CSALDKVAFF
>.|TRBJ1-5|many|TRBV25-1
TGTGCCAGCGGATGGATCGGGGAGGGTCAGCCCCAGCATTTT
CASGWIGEGQPQHF
>TRBD1|TRBJ2-1|many|TRBV20-1
TGCAGTGCCCAACCGGGACAGATCTCCTACAATGAGCAGTTCTTC
CSAQPGQISYNEQFF
>.|TRBJ2-5|many|TRBV29-1
TGCAGCGTTAAAAAAGGGGCGGGTGAGACCCAGTACTTC
CSVKKGAGETQYF
>.|TRBJ2-7|few|TRBV21-1
TGTGCCAGCAGGCGGGCATACGAGCAGTACTTC
CASRRAYEQYF
>TRBD2|TRBJ2-2|many|TRBV30
TGTGCCGGGACGCCTCGGACTAGCGGGAGGCCTAACACCGGGGAGCTGTTTTTT
CAGTPRTSGRPNTGELFF
>.|TRBJ2-2|many|TRBV21-1
TGTGCCAGCGGAGATGGGGACAGGGTGGCCACCGGGGAGCTGTTTTTT
CASGDGDRVATGELFF
>.|TRBJ2-7|few|TRBV29-1
TGCAGCGTTGTTGGAGCCGAGCAGTACTTC
CSVVGAEQYF
>TRBD2|TRBJ2-1|few|TRBV19
TGTGCCAGTAGTATGCGGGGGACCGTCTACAATGAGCAGTTCTTC
CASSMRGTVYNEQFF
>.|TRBJ2-1|many|TRBV9
TGTGCCAGCAGCGTTACCTCTCCGGGACTCGGGGTTAGCAATGAGCAGTTCTTC
CASSVTSPGLGVSNEQFF
>TRBD2|TRBJ2-4|.|TRBV6-1
TGTGCCAGCAGCCGAACAGCCGATACTAGCGGCTACATTCAGTACTTC
CASSRTADTSGYIQYF
>.|TRBJ1-2|many|TRBV29-1
TGCAGCGCGGGACCCTTAGGGGACTATGGCTACACCTTC
CSAGPLGDYGYTF
>TRBD2|TRBJ2-7|few|TRBV20-1
TGCAGTGCTAGAGACCCCGGACTAGCGGGAACCTACGAGCAGTACTTC
CSARDPGLAGTYEQYF
>TRBD1|TRBJ2-5|many|TRBV28
TGTGCCAGCAGTTCCCCCCGACCGGACAGGGGGCGGGAGACCCAGTACTTC
CASSSPRPDRGRETQYF
>.|TRBJ2-3|many|TRBV28
TGTGCCAGCAGCCTGGCGTCAGAGGGAACTGGCACAGATACGCAGTATTTT
CASSLASEGTGTDTQYF
>.|TRBJ2-1|many|TRBV6-2/TRBV6-3
TGTGCCAGCAGGCTCCTCACAGCGCCCCCCCCCTACAATGAGCAGTTCTTC
CASRLLTAPPPYNEQFF
>.|TRBJ1-1|many|TRBV2
TGTGCCAGCGGAGAACAGAGCACTGAAGCTTTCTTT
CASGEQSTEAFF
>TRBD1|TRBJ2-1|.|TRBV28
TGTGCCAGCATTACAGGGGGCGTCTATGAGCAGTTCTTC
CASITGGVYEQFF
>.|TRBJ2-5|.|TRBV7-8
TGTGCCAGCAGCCCGCACAGGTCCCCCCAAGAGACCCAGTACTTC
CASSPHRSPQETQYF
>.|TRBJ1-1|.|TRBV18
TGTGCCAGCTCACCGACGCAGGGCTCTGAAGCTTTCTTT
CASSPTQGSEAFF
>TRBD1|TRBJ1-5|many|TRBV29-1
TGCAGCGCTGGGACAGGGAAAGGTCAGCCCCAGCATTTT
CSAGTGKGQPQHF
>TRBD2|TRBJ2-3|few|TRBV4-1
TGCGCCAGCAGCCTTTTAGCGGGAGGTTACACAGATACGCAGTATTTT
CASSLLAGGYTDTQYF
>.|TRBJ1-1|many|TRBV7-9
TGTGCCAGCAGCTTAGCAAATCCTCGATCTGAAGCTTTCTTT
CASSLANPRSEAFF
>.|TRBJ2-1|many|TRBV5-5
TGTGCCAGCAGCTCCGCCGGACAAGATATTTGGAATGAGCAGTTCTTC
CASSSAGQDIWNEQFF
>TRBD2|TRBJ2-6|.|TRBV28
TGTGCCAGCAGTTCGGGACTAGCGGGAGTCCTAAGCTCTGGGGCCAACGTCCTGACTTTC
CASSSGLAGVLSSGANVLTF
>TRBD2|TRBJ2-1|.|TRBV5-4
TGTGCCAGCAGCTCGCAAAGCGGGGGCTCCTACAATGAGCAGTTCTTC
CASSSQSGGSYNEQFF
>.|TRBJ2-1|few|TRBV29-1
TGCAGCGTGAACGACTCTCCCTTCGGAGATGAGCAGTTCTTC
CSVNDSPFGDEQFF
>TRBD1|TRBJ1-1|many|TRBV5-4
TGTGCCAGCAGCCGGGGACAGGAAAGTGCTATGAACACTGAAGCTTTCTTT
CASSRGQESAMNTEAFF
>TRBD2|TRBJ2-1|many|TRBV12-3/TRBV12-4
TGTGCCAGCAGTAGAGGACTAGCGGTCAATGAGCAGTTCTTC
CASSRGLAVNEQFF
>TRBD2|TRBJ2-7|many|TRBV12-3/TRBV12-4
TGTGCCAGCAGCCTACAAACCGGTCTAGCGGGAGGCGAGCAGTACTTC
CASSLQTGLAGGEQYF
>TRBD2|TRBJ2-7|many|TRBV29-1
TGCAGCGGGACTAGCGGGCCCTACGAGCAGTACTTC
CSGTSGPYEQYF
>.|TRBJ2-3|many|TRBV29-1
TGCAGCGTTGACCACACAGGCACAGATACGCAGTATTTT
CSVDHTGTDTQYF
>.|TRBJ2-5|many|TRBV6-5
TGTGCCAGCAGTTACTCTGGGGCCGCAGAGACCCAGTACTTC
CASSYSGAAETQYF
>.|TRBJ2-2|few|TRBV21-1
TGTGCCAGCAGAACCACCGGGGAGCTGTTTTTT
CASRTTGELFF
>TRBD2|TRBJ2-7|few|TRBV25-1
TGTGCCAGCAGTGGATCCCAGACTAGCCAAATCTCCTACGAGCAGTACTTC
CASSGSQTSQISYEQYF
>.|TRBJ2-1|many|TRBV10-1
TGCGCCAGCAGTCTACTAGCCACCGATTACAATGAGCAGTTCTTC
CASSLLATDYNEQFF
>.|TRBJ1-4|many|TRBV27
TGTGCCAGCGGCTTACTCGGCAGTACAAATGAAAAACTGTTTTTT
CASGLLGSTNEKLFF
>.|TRBJ2-6|few|TRBV28
TGTGCCAGCAGTTTGAGTAGAGGGCTAGGGGCCAACGTCCTGACTTTC
CASSLSRGLGANVLTF
>.|TRBJ2-2|many|TRBV6-1
TGTGCCAGCAGTGAAGTCCCCGGCCGGGAGCTGTTTTTT
CASSEVPGRELFF
>.|TRBJ1-2|few|TRBV7-8
TGTGCCAGCAGCCCGACAGATTTCAACTATGGCTACACCTTC
CASSPTDFNYGYTF
>TRBD2|TRBJ2-4|many|TRBV10-3
TGTGCCATCAGTGGGGGGACTAGCGGGCAGAAAAACATTCAGTACTTC
CAISGGTSGQKNIQYF
>TRBD1|TRBJ1-5|.|TRBV28
TGTGCCAGCAGGCCACCCGGGACAGGGGGGCAGCCCCAGCATTTT
CASRPPGTGGQPQHF
>TRBD2|TRBJ2-3|.|TRBV5-1
TGCGCCAGCACGGACCGAGCGGGATCCACAGATACGCAGTATTTT
CASTDRAGSTDTQYF
>TRBD2|TRBJ2-1|few|TRBV5-4
TGTGCCAGCAGCTTGAAACTAGCGGGAGAAGAGCAGTTCTTC
CASSLKLAGEEQFF
>.|TRBJ1-2|many|TRBV6-2/TRBV6-3
TGTGCCAGCACCAGGGGAGATTACTATGGCTACACCTTC
CASTRGDYYGYTF
>TRBD2|TRBJ2-1|many|TRBV12-3/TRBV12-4
TGTGCCAGCAGTTCAGGACTAGATGAGCAGTTCTTC
CASSSGLDEQFF
>.|TRBJ1-1|many|TRBV30
TGTGCCTGGAGTGTATACCGGGGTACTGAAGCTTTCTTT
CAWSVYRGTEAFF
>.|TRBJ2-1|many|TRBV19
TGTGCCAGTGCCAGCCCGGAGGGGGCCCCCTACAATGAGCAGTTCTTC
CASASPEGAPYNEQFF
>TRBD2|TRBJ2-7|many|TRBV20-1
TGCAGTGCTAGAGACGTTCTAGCGGGAGATCACGAGCAGTACTTC
CSARDVLAGDHEQYF
>TRBD2|TRBJ2-7|many|TRBV7-8
TGTGCCAGCAGCTTAAATCGCGGGGGCTCCTACGAGCAGTACTTC
CASSLNRGGSYEQYF
>TRBD1|TRBJ2-4|.|TRBV6-5
TGTGCCAGCAGTCAGGGGGCGACCAAAAACATTCAGTACTTC
CASSQGATKNIQYF
>.|TRBJ1-3|medium-sized|TRBV28
TGTGCCAGCAGCATTTGGAGCTCTGGAAACACCATATATTTT
CASSIWSSGNTIYF
>TRBD2|TRBJ2-1|few|TRBV11-3
TGTGCCAGCAGCCGGACTAGCTTCTACAATGAGCAGTTCTTC
CASSRTSFYNEQFF
>.|TRBJ2-7|many|TRBV5-1
TGCGCCAGCAGCTTGGAGGGGCCCGCCTACGAGCAGTACTTC
CASSLEGPAYEQYF
>TRBD2|TRBJ2-7|many|TRBV12-3/TRBV12-4
TGTGCCAGCAGTTTATCGGGACTAGCACACGAGCAGTACTTC
CASSLSGLAHEQYF